The 26 T cell receptor beta chains reported below all come from one sample, sequenced in a study of response to subunit inactivated influenza vaccine. One entry per CDR3 protein results from TCRdb running MiXCR on the RT-PCR reads. The sample records over 150,000 distinct CDR3 sequences, 9.5% to 12% being singletons. Sample: CD8+ T cells sorted from PBMCs, taken approximately 25 months after vaccination. The receptors derive from a man between 50 and 69 years old who received an inactivated influenza vaccine.

This clonotype was seen a handful of times. The rearrangement links TRBV28 to TRBJ2-7; the D gene is possibly TRBD1 (6 bases). Germline CDR1 reads MDHEN; CDR2 reads SYDVKM. V was pared by 8 bases and J by 4 bases, with 15 bases between. The CDR3 extends over 13 amino acids. DNA for the CDR3: TGTGCCAGCTATGACAGGCTCGGATACGAGCAGTACTTC. The encoded protein is CASYDRLGYEQYF.

The chain combines TRBV7-3 with TRBJ2-2, with 8 bases aligning to TRBD2. J was trimmed by 5 bases and V by 5 bases; bases with no gene match: 10. CDR1 is SGHTA and CDR2 is FQGTGA in the germline V gene. CDR3 length: 16 amino acids. CDR3 in amino acids: CASSAGAGDGTGELFF. CDR3 DNA sequence: TGTGCCAGCAGCGCCGGAGCGGGAGACGGGACCGGGGAGCTGTTTTTT.

The chain carries TRBV28 and TRBJ1-5, with TRBD1 matching 9 bases. The CDR3 extends over 16 amino acids. The ends lost 4 bases at V and 1 base at J; junction bases unmatched: 5. CDR1 and CDR2 (germline): MDHEN, SYDVKM. The CDR3 coding sequence is TGTGCCAGCAGTTCAATACAGGGGGCCAGCAATCAGCCCCAGCATTTT. Translating gives CASSSIQGASNQPQHF.

The sample holds many counts of this clonotype. The chain joins TRBV29-1 to TRBJ2-3, with TRBD1 identical over 9 bases. In germline, CDR1 is SQVTM, CDR2 ANQGSEA. The CDR3 covers 16 residues. Unmatched junction bases numbered 11, after V lost 2 bases and J lost 5 bases. CDR3 nucleotides: TGCAGCGTTGAATGGGGGCGGACAGGGGTTGTAGATACGCAGTATTTT. This codes for CSVEWGRTGVVDTQYF.

The V call is TRBV6-2 or TRBV6-3, the J call TRBJ2-7; weak D call: TRBD2 (6 bases). V lost 3 bases and J 3 bases, leaving 15 bases between the germline ends. Germline V CDR1 and CDR2: MNHEY, SVGEGT. There are 15 residues in the CDR3. The CDR3 DNA reads TGTGCCAGCAGTTATTGGGAGGTCTCCTACTACGAGCAGTACTTC. This sequence encodes CASSYWEVSYYEQYF.

This clonotype turned up a few times. The V gene is TRBV4-2, the J gene TRBJ1-1; no clear D. The CDR3 extends over 13 amino acids. Germline CDR1 is LGHNA and CDR2 is YNFKEQ. V dropped 1 base and J dropped 2 bases, with 5 bases sitting between them. The DNA of the CDR3 is TGTGCCAGCAGCCAAGGCGTAAACACTGAAGCTTTCTTT. Translated: CASSQGVNTEAFF.

CDR3 coding DNA: TGTGCCAGCAGCTCCCCGATACTCCTTACGCAGTATTTT. Protein sequence: CASSSPILLTQYF. The chain is built from TRBV7-9 and TRBJ2-3; D unclear. The CDR3 runs 13 residues. V gave up 4 bases and J gave up 8 bases, with 13 bases separating them. The germline V gene encodes CDR1 SEHNR and CDR2 FQNEAQ (reference sequence).

This clonotype occurred many times. V and J are TRBV10-2 and TRBJ2-5; the D is unclear. V was shortened by 5 bases and J by 2 bases, with 6 bases between the two germline ends. The CDR3 consists of 12 residues. The germline V gene has CDR1 WSHSY and CDR2 SAAADI. CDR3 residues: CASSPHQETQYF. The CDR3 nucleotides are TGCGCCAGCAGTCCCCATCAAGAGACCCAGTACTTC.

The V and J genes are TRBV9 and TRBJ2-7, with 9 bases aligning to TRBD2. Germline V gene lookup returns CDR1 SGDLS and CDR2 YYNGEE. V lost 0 bases and J lost 2; bases outside the gene matches: 6. The CDR3 sequence is 16 residues long. The chain's CDR3 is CASSVGSGGGAYEQYF. The CDR3 DNA sequence: TGTGCCAGCAGCGTAGGATCTGGCGGGGGGGCCTACGAGCAGTACTTC. The full variable domain, completed using reference TRBV9 and TRBJ2-7, is DSGVTQTPKHLITATGQRVTLRCSPRSGDLSVYWYQQSLDQGLQFLIQYYNGEERAKGNILERFSAQQFPDLHSELNLSSLELGDSALYFCASSVGSGGGAYEQYFGPGTRLTVT.

V usage is TRBV2 and J usage is TRBJ2-1; 10 nucleotides agree with TRBD2. Germline V CDR1 and CDR2: SNHLY, FYNNEI. J gave up 2 bases and V 6 bases, and 4 bases lay outside the gene matches. The CDR3 sequence is 15 residues long. CDR3 sequence: CASRDGLAAYNEQFF. The DNA for the CDR3 is TGTGCCAGCAGAGACGGACTAGCGGCCTACAATGAGCAGTTCTTC.

This clonotype has more than one count but fewer than ten. The chain uses TRBV4-3 and TRBJ2-7; 11 nucleotides align to TRBD1. The ends lost 4 bases at V and 2 bases at J; junction bases unmatched: 10. Germline V gene sequence: CDR1 LGHNA, CDR2 YSLEER. The CDR3 runs to 17 residues. CDR3 in DNA: TGCGCCAGCAGCCCCCAATCGGGGACAGGGGGGCCCTACGAGCAGTACTTC. It codes for CASSPQSGTGGPYEQYF.

The chain joins TRBV11-2 to TRBJ2-7; 8 bases match TRBD1. Trimming at V came to 7 bases and at J to 3 bases, leaving 8 bases not matched to a gene. The CDR3 contains 14 residues. CDR1 and CDR2 (germline): SGHAT, FQNNGV. The CDR3 reads CASTDNRGFYEQYF. The CDR3 DNA sequence: TGTGCCAGCACCGATAACAGGGGGTTCTACGAGCAGTACTTC.

This clonotype was seen a handful of times. V usage is TRBV28 and J usage is TRBJ2-1; 7 positions agree with TRBD1. Germline CDR1 and CDR2: MDHEN and SYDVKM. This CDR3 comprises 14 residues. V dropped 2 bases and J dropped 10; count of bases not matched to a gene: 8. CDR3 sequence reads: CASSLTTGHGEQFF. The DNA of the CDR3 is TGTGCCAGCAGTTTAACGACAGGGCACGGGGAGCAGTTCTTC.

In its sample, this clonotype was seen a few times. This chain joins TRBV6-2 or TRBV6-3 and TRBJ2-1, with D perhaps TRBD1 or TRBD2 (5 bases each). CDR3 length: 11 residues. V gave up 8 bases and J gave up 10 bases, with 12 bases separating them. The V gene's germline CDR1 is MNHEY and CDR2 SVGEGT. For the CDR3, the DNA is TGTGCCAGCGTGAGCAGGGACGAGCAGTTCTTC. Its translation is CASVSRDEQFF.

This clonotype appeared a few times. The chain carries TRBV20-1 and TRBJ2-7; D is unclear. The CDR3 runs 12 residues. The V and J ends lost 0 bases and 3 bases respectively, with 6 bases between them. Germline V CDR1 and CDR2: DFQATT, SNEGSKA (reference sequence). The CDR3 DNA follows: TGCAGTGCTAGAGATCAAGGCTACGAGCAGTACTTC. This sequence encodes CSARDQGYEQYF.

This clonotype was recorded a few times. The chain carries TRBV3-1 and TRBJ2-7; D not resolved. Germline values: CDR1 LGHDT, CDR2 YNNKEL (reference sequence). V was trimmed by 4 bases and J by 2 bases, leaving 15 bases between them. The CDR3 runs to 15 residues. The CDR3 region is CASSPQKPGAYEQYF. The CDR3 region has the DNA TGTGCCAGCAGCCCGCAAAAACCAGGAGCCTACGAGCAGTACTTC.

The V and J genes are TRBV7-8 and TRBJ2-5; 9 positions match TRBD1. Germline V gene data show CDR1 as SGHVS and CDR2 as FQNEAQ. The length of the CDR3 is 15 residues. V lost 5 bases to trimming and J lost 2 bases; unmatched junction nucleotides: 6. For the CDR3, the DNA is TGTGCCAGCAGCGGCCGGGACAGGGCACAAGAGACCCAGTACTTC. Its translation is CASSGRDRAQETQYF.

The chain couples TRBV6-1 to TRBJ2-5, with 7 bases fitting TRBD1. From germline, CDR1 is MNHNS and CDR2 SASEGT. The V and J ends lost 6 bases and 3 bases, in that order; junction bases with no gene match: 7. The CDR3 covers 14 residues. In DNA form, the CDR3 reads TGTGCCAGCAGCTCGACCGGGACAGAAGAGACCCAGTACTTC. This translates into CASSSTGTEETQYF.

This clonotype was counted at least ten times. V gene TRBV14 combines with J gene TRBJ2-2; the D gene is possibly TRBD1 (6 bases). This CDR3 contains 14 residues. Trimming took 1 base from V and 3 from J, leaving 6 bases between them. From germline, CDR1 is SGHDN and CDR2 FVKESK. This chain's CDR3 is CASSQGTDTGELFF. The CDR3 nucleotides are TGTGCCAGCAGCCAAGGGACAGACACCGGGGAGCTGTTTTTT.

J is TRBJ2-7 and V is TRBV28; D unresolved. The CDR3 has 13 residues. The V gene's germline CDR1 is MDHEN and CDR2 SYDVKM. V was clipped by 6 bases and J by 1 base, with 10 bases between them. CDR3 coding DNA: TGTGCCAGCAGGCGAGGTTTGTCCTACGAGCAGTACTTC. Amino acids: CASRRGLSYEQYF.

The V and J genes are TRBV7-3 and TRBJ2-3; 7 bases line up with TRBD2. Germline V CDR1 and CDR2: SGHTA, FQGTGA. The CDR3 contains 15 residues. V lost 3 bases to trimming and J lost 0 bases; unmatched junction nucleotides: 3. The CDR3 here is CASSFDSGSTDTQYF. The DNA for the CDR3 is TGTGCCAGCAGCTTTGATAGCGGGAGCACAGATACGCAGTATTTT.

V is TRBV9 and J is TRBJ1-5; possibly TRBD1 for D (5 bases). The CDR3 covers 16 residues. The germline gives CDR1 SGDLS, CDR2 YYNGEE. V was pared by 3 bases and J by 1 base, with 14 bases between. CDR3 sequence reads: CASSARNRGSNQPQHF. The DNA for the CDR3 is TGTGCCAGCAGCGCTCGGAACCGGGGGAGCAATCAGCCCCAGCATTTT.

The rearrangement uses TRBV2 and TRBJ1-5; 7 nucleotides match TRBD1. This CDR3 is built from 15 residues. CDR1 and CDR2 (germline): SNHLY, FYNNEI. Germline trimming cut 6 bases from V and 3 bases from J; bases unmatched to any gene: 8. This CDR3 is CASSLSGQPNQPQHF. CDR3 bases: TGTGCCAGCAGCCTCTCGGGACAGCCCAATCAGCCCCAGCATTTT.

This rearrangement joins TRBV6-2 or TRBV6-3 to TRBJ2-6; 12 bases are a match to TRBD2. CDR3 size: 20 residues. V lost 5 bases to trimming and J lost 4 bases; unmatched junction nucleotides: 15. Germline loops: CDR1 MNHEY, CDR2 SVGEGT. The DNA of the CDR3 is TGTGCCAGCAGTAACCAAGGGACTAGCGGGTCCTTAATCGGGGCCAACGTCCTGACTTTC. Protein product: CASSNQGTSGSLIGANVLTF.

This clonotype was seen once. This sequence joins TRBV6-2 or TRBV6-3 and TRBJ1-1; D is perhaps TRBD1 (6 bases). This CDR3 is 15 amino acids long. The germline V and J ends were trimmed by 0 bases and 6 bases, with 14 bases remaining between them. Germline lookup yields CDR1 MNHEY and CDR2 SVGEGT. The DNA of the CDR3 is TGTGCCAGCAGTTACTCTCCCAGGGGAGGTCCTGAAGCTTTCTTT. It encodes CASSYSPRGGPEAFF.

The chain carries TRBV28 and TRBJ2-5, with D unclear. Germline V CDR1 and CDR2: MDHEN, SYDVKM. V lost 7 bases, J lost 4 bases, and 16 bases lay in between. The CDR3 has 14 amino acids. CDR3 sequence (DNA): TGTGCCAGCACCCCCACCGTCTTCGGAGAGACCCAGTACTTC. Amino acids: CASTPTVFGETQYF.